Below are 29 T cell receptor beta chains sequenced from a single sample in a study of blood T cell repertoires in COVID-19. Here immunoSEQ multiplex PCR was the method, and the copy in TCRdb shows in-frame clones only, minus some. The table includes approximately 58,000 clones, roughly 90% detected once. Sequenced material: peripheral blood. The receptor source for this set is an elderly woman with active COVID-19.

CDR3 sequence: CASSLEPYLTSTDTQYF. Written as DNA, the CDR3 is TGTGCCAGCAGCTTAGAGCCGTACTTAACCAGCACAGATACGCAGTATTTT. The chain uses TRBV7-8 and TRBJ2-3; D is uncertain. The CDR3 runs 17 residues. Germline assignment: CDR1 SGHVS and CDR2 FQNEAQ. Trimming left V 1 base short and J 0 bases short, with 14 bases between.

The chain carries TRBV28 and TRBJ2-3, with a possible D match to TRBD2 (5 bases). Germline loops: CDR1 MDHEN, CDR2 SYDVKM. The V gene lost 5 bases and the J gene lost 4 bases, with 13 bases spanning the gap. This CDR3 has 14 amino acids. The CDR3 nucleotides read TGTGCCAGCAGTCTACTAGGACGAGCAGATACGCAGTATTTT. Translated, it gives CASSLLGRADTQYF.

The chain carries TRBV4-2 and TRBJ2-2; 7 positions match TRBD2. V lost 0 bases, J lost 1 base, and 8 bases stayed unmatched. The CDR3 is 18 amino acids. Germline V lookup: CDR1 LGHNA, CDR2 YNFKEQ. The CDR3 sequence is CASSQDRGSGQNTGELFF. The DNA of the CDR3 is TGTGCCAGCAGCCAAGATCGTGGTAGCGGGCAGAACACCGGGGAGCTGTTTTTT.

V is TRBV12-5 and J is TRBJ2-1; D is unresolved. CDR1 and CDR2 from the germline V gene are LGHNT and FRNRAP. V was shortened by 3 bases and J by 0 bases, with 9 bases between the two germline ends. The CDR3 runs to 15 residues. This chain's CDR3 is CASGFDNPSYNEQFF. CDR3 sequence (DNA): TGTGCTAGTGGTTTCGACAATCCCTCCTACAATGAGCAGTTCTTC.

The chain recombines TRBV10-3 with TRBJ2-3, with 10 bases fitting TRBD2. This CDR3 is built from 17 residues. Germline values: CDR1 ENHRY, CDR2 SYGVKD. V shed 4 bases, J shed 4 bases, and the junction held 11 bases outside the gene matches. The CDR3 here is CAISAQTLAGVADTQYF. In DNA form, the CDR3 reads TGTGCCATCAGTGCCCAGACTCTAGCGGGAGTTGCAGATACGCAGTATTTT.

This clone has just one count. The chain uses TRBV7-8 and TRBJ2-4; tentatively, D is TRBD1 (7 bases). CDR1 and CDR2 from the germline V gene are SGHVS and FQNEAQ. V shed 5 bases and J shed 10 bases, with 24 bases lying between them. This CDR3 comprises 16 residues. The CDR3 loop is CASSPKWEDRSGIQYF. CDR3 coding DNA: TGTGCCAGCAGCCCGAAGTGGGAGGACAGGTCAGGGATTCAGTACTTC. The whole variable domain, filled in from reference TRBV7-8 and TRBJ2-4, reads GAGVSQSPRYKVAKRGQDVALRCDPISGHVSLFWYQQALGQGPEFLTYFQNEAQLDKSGLPSDRFFAERPEGSVSTLKIQRTQQEDSAVYLCASSPKWEDRSGIQYFGAGTRLSVL.

The chain couples TRBV15 to TRBJ1-3, with 9 bases matching TRBD1. Germline-derived CDR1 and CDR2 are LNHNV and YYDKDF (reference sequence). V shed 5 bases, J shed 1 base, and the junction held 6 bases outside the gene matches. The CDR3 contains 16 residues. CDR3 sequence: CATSYGTGMSGNTIYF. The CDR3 coding sequence is TGTGCCACCAGCTACGGGACAGGGATGTCTGGAAACACCATATATTTT. Supplemented by reference TRBV15 and TRBJ1-3, the full variable domain reads DAMVIQNPRYQVTQFGKPVTLSCSQTLNHNVMYWYQQKSSQAPKLLFHYYDKDFNNEADTPDNFQSRRPNTSFCFLDIRSPGLGDTAMYLCATSYGTGMSGNTIYFGEGSWLTVV.

In this sample, this clone turned up a few times. This chain connects TRBV18 to TRBJ1-6; tentative D call: TRBD1 (6 bases). V was clipped by 5 bases and J by 10 bases, with 15 bases between them. The germline V gene has CDR1 KGHSH and CDR2 LQKENI. The CDR3 is 14 amino acids. The CDR3 nucleotides are TGTGCCAGCTCATCCCCGGGACATTACTCACCCCTCCACTTT. This translates into CASSSPGHYSPLHF.

The chain carries TRBV7-8 and TRBJ1-5, with D tentatively TRBD1 (6 bases). V dropped 1 base and J dropped 7 bases, with 17 bases sitting between them. Germline loops: CDR1 SGHVS, CDR2 FQNEAQ. This CDR3 region has 16 residues. CDR3 coding DNA: TGTGCCAGCAGCTTAGTCGGGGGGGCTGGGGGACAGCCCCAGCATTTT. It specifies CASSLVGGAGGQPQHF.

A word on this clone: Sequence at one end of the junction differs from germline and may be a read error. The V call is TRBV7-2, the J call TRBJ2-5, with 13 positions matching TRBD2. The CDR3 loop spans 14 amino acids. Germline loops: CDR1 SGHTA, CDR2 FQGNSA. CDR3 in DNA: TGTGCCAGCAGCTATGGAGGGACTAGCGGGGTTGGGGACTTC. Its translation: CASSYGGTSGVGDF.

The V and J genes are TRBV28 and TRBJ1-3; D is ambiguous. The CDR3 length is 15 residues. V shed 6 bases and J shed 0 bases, with 12 bases lying between them. Germline V gene sequence: CDR1 MDHEN, CDR2 SYDVKM. The CDR3 sequence: CASSPGLISGNTIYF. CDR3 in DNA: TGTGCCAGCAGCCCAGGCCTCATCTCTGGAAACACCATATATTTT.

The chain has TRBV12-3 or TRBV12-4 and TRBJ2-2; D gene uncertain. Trimming pared 3 bases from V and 6 bases from J, leaving 5 bases between. CDR3 length: 12 residues. The CDR3 DNA reads TGTGCCAGCAGTTTCTTCGCCGGGGAGCTGTTTTTT. Translating gives CASSFFAGELFF.

The rearrangement uses TRBV7-6 and TRBJ2-7; 8 nucleotides line up with TRBD1. V dropped 0 bases and J dropped 1; count of bases not matched to a gene: 8. CDR1 and CDR2 (germline): SGHVS, FNYEAQ. The CDR3 totals 17 residues. The CDR3 coding sequence is TGTGCCAGCAGCTTAGCAATTGGGCGGACAGGGTCCTACGAGCAGTACTTC. This translates into CASSLAIGRTGSYEQYF.

The genes are TRBV5-8 and TRBJ1-1; D is ambiguous. V dropped 5 bases and J dropped 7 bases, with 21 bases sitting between them. Germline V gives CDR1 SGHTS, CDR2 YDEGEE. This CDR3 is built from 15 residues. CDR3 protein: CASSSKPGANGEAFF. The CDR3 coding sequence is TGTGCCAGCAGTTCTAAGCCGGGAGCGAACGGTGAAGCTTTCTTT.

The gene calls are TRBV7-9 and TRBJ1-1; unclear D gene. The CDR3 loop spans 12 amino acids. V was shortened by 8 bases and J by 2 bases, with 9 bases between the two germline ends. CDR1 is SEHNR, CDR2 FQNEAQ, per germline (reference sequence). The CDR3 nucleotides are TGTGCCAGCTCGAGGGCCAACACTGAAGCTTTCTTT. Amino acids: CASSRANTEAFF.

The chain carries TRBV11-1 and TRBJ2-7; D perhaps matches TRBD1 (6 bases). CDR1 and CDR2 from the germline V gene are SGHAT and FQDESV (reference sequence). Trimming left V 0 bases short and J 3 bases short, with 9 bases between. CDR3 length: 14 residues. The CDR3 DNA reads as TGTGCCAGCAGCTTAGCAAACAGGGACTACGAGCAGTACGTC. This encodes CASSLANRDYEQYV.

V and J are TRBV3-1 (or the pseudogene TRBV3-2) and TRBJ2-1; 8 bases fit TRBD2. Germline CDR1 LGHDT, CDR2 YNNKEL (reference sequence). With 2 bases clipped from V and 7 bases from J, the junction kept 7 bases outside the gene matches. The CDR3 contains 15 residues. The CDR3 loop is CASSQRLAWLNEQFF. The DNA of the CDR3 is TGTGCCAGCAGCCAAAGACTAGCGTGGCTAAATGAGCAGTTCTTC.

The genes are TRBV2 and TRBJ2-3; TRBD2 matches 11 bases. Germline loops: CDR1 SNHLY, CDR2 FYNNEI. The CDR3 totals 18 residues. V trimming: 3 bases; J trimming: 4 bases; junction bases outside the gene matches: 12. CDR3 sequence: CASSDFLAGGGAADTQYF. DNA of the CDR3: TGTGCCAGCAGTGATTTTCTAGCGGGAGGTGGTGCCGCAGATACGCAGTATTTT.

J is TRBJ2-3 and V is TRBV7-9; D is unresolved. V was trimmed by 5 bases and J by 6 bases, leaving 9 bases between them. The germline V gene encodes CDR1 SEHNR and CDR2 FQNEAQ (reference sequence). The CDR3 sequence is 12 residues long. CDR3 amino acids: CASSLTRDTQYF. In nucleotides, the CDR3 is TGTGCCAGCAGCCTGACTCGGGATACGCAGTATTTT.

The DNA for the CDR3 is TGTGCCACCAGCATGGCAGGGTCATATGGCTACACCTTC. Residues: CATSMAGSYGYTF. The rearrangement links TRBV15 to TRBJ1-2; perhaps TRBD1 as D (5 bases). The CDR3 is 13 residues long. Germline V gene sequence: CDR1 LNHNV, CDR2 YYDKDF (reference sequence). The germline V and J ends were trimmed by 4 bases and 5 bases, with 11 bases remaining between them.

This rearrangement joins TRBV3-1 (or the pseudogene TRBV3-2) to TRBJ1-3; 7 nucleotides agree with TRBD1. Germline loops: CDR1 LGHDT, CDR2 YNNKEL (reference sequence). The ends lost 4 bases at V and 0 bases at J; junction bases unmatched: 6. This CDR3 is built from 16 residues. The CDR3 DNA follows: TGTGCCAGCAGCCGGACAGGAGAGGGCTCTGGAAACACCATATATTTT. Its protein product is CASSRTGEGSGNTIYF.

The CDR3 sequence: CASTRGGQETQYF. Written as DNA, the CDR3 is TGTGCCAGCACAAGGGGGGGCCAAGAGACCCAGTACTTC. J is TRBJ2-5 and V is TRBV3-1 (or the pseudogene TRBV3-2); D might be TRBD2 (7 bases). The germline CDR1 and CDR2 sequences are LGHDT and YNNKEL (reference sequence). This CDR3 comprises 13 residues. Deletions cut 7 bases from V and 1 base from J, with 10 bases between.

This chain links TRBV5-1 with TRBJ1-2, with D perhaps matching TRBD1 (5 bases). Germline V gene sequence: CDR1 SGHRS, CDR2 YFSETQ. Between the trimmed V and J ends, which lost 3 bases and 2 bases, there was a span of 8 bases. CDR3 length: 13 residues. The CDR3 loop reads CASSSQVNYGYTF. CDR3 bases: TGCGCCAGCAGCTCACAGGTGAACTATGGCTACACCTTC.

The CDR3 coding sequence is TGTGCCAGCATAGGCCCCTCGGGGGGGGGCTTCTTTGCTTTCTTT. It encodes CASIGPSGGGFFAFF. V is TRBV28 and J is TRBJ1-1; weak D call: TRBD1 (6 bases). V was cut by 7 bases and J by 11 bases, with 26 bases left in between. The CDR3 consists of 15 residues. The germline V gene encodes CDR1 MDHEN and CDR2 SYDVKM.

The chain carries TRBV20-1 and TRBJ1-1, with no clear D. CDR3 length: 12 residues. CDR1 DFQATT and CDR2 SNEGSKA come from the germline V gene (reference sequence). V was clipped by 3 bases and J by 4 bases, with 9 bases between them. CDR3 sequence reads: CSASAGTTEAFF. The CDR3 DNA sequence: TGCAGTGCTAGTGCAGGTACCACTGAAGCTTTCTTT.

The V gene is TRBV5-1, the J gene TRBJ2-1; 8 bases align to TRBD1. CDR3 length: 19 residues. Germline V lookup: CDR1 SGHRS, CDR2 YFSETQ. V lost 4 bases, J lost 7 bases, and 22 bases stayed unmatched. Here the CDR3 DNA reads TGCGCCAGCAGCCAGTCGACAGGGGATATGGGGGGCCGGGGGAATGAGCAGTTCTTC. It yields the protein CASSQSTGDMGGRGNEQFF.

The V and J genes are TRBV30 and TRBJ2-1; 8 bases agree with TRBD1. Germline V CDR1 and CDR2: GTSNPN, SVGIG (reference sequence). The CDR3 length is 13 residues. Trimming cost V 1 base and J 8 bases; bases outside gene matches: 4. The DNA of the CDR3 is TGTGCCTGGAGTGGAGGACAGGGCGATGAGCAGTTCTTC. Translated: CAWSGGQGDEQFF.

This chain links TRBV14 with TRBJ1-1, with D perhaps matching TRBD1 (5 bases). Germline-derived CDR1 and CDR2 are SGHDN and FVKESK. This CDR3 has 13 residues. Trimming left V 4 bases short and J 4 bases short, with 10 bases between. The CDR3 loop reads CASSLRRGTEAFF. CDR3 sequence (DNA): TGTGCCAGCAGCCTTCGGAGGGGCACTGAAGCTTTCTTT.

CDR3 nucleotide sequence: TGTGCCAGCAGGACCCTCTACAGGGGGCTTGGTGAAAAACTGTTTTTT. As protein: CASRTLYRGLGEKLFF. V and J are TRBV27 and TRBJ1-4; 9 nucleotides line up with TRBD1. Trimming removed 6 bases from V and 7 bases from J; junction bases left unmatched: 12. CDR3 length equals 16 residues. Germline V lookup: CDR1 MNHEY, CDR2 SMNVEV (reference sequence).